This TCR beta chain originates from a study of blood T cell repertoires in COVID-19. At the level of the study: From T cells, B-cell-depleted T cells, or PBMCs came the material, which was cDNA or gDNA.

As originally analysed: For nucleated cells, counts were estimated from reference gene primer amplification. Generated by immunoSEQ multiplex PCR, the TCRdb table keeps only in-frame clones and is missing some. From that table come the V and J calls and clone size; the DNA was used to work out D and trimming. The sample includes around 260,000 clones, 84% of them seen just once. The CDR3 covers 16 residues. V lost 5 bases to trimming and J lost 3 bases; unmatched junction nucleotides: 10. Germline-derived CDR1 and CDR2 are MNHEY and SMNVEV (reference sequence). This chain connects TRBV27 to TRBJ2-3; 8 nucleotides match TRBD2. This receptor was obtained from a man aged 55 to 70 with acute or convalescent COVID-19. Sequenced input: peripheral blood. CDR3 region: CASSPISGSRTDTQYF. The DNA of the CDR3 is TGTGCCAGCAGTCCCATAAGCGGGAGTAGGACAGATACGCAGTATTTT.